A single sample gave rise to the 26 T cell receptor beta chains below, sequenced in a study of cytomegalovirus exposure and HLA in healthy donors. The study ran its PCR with 60 Vbeta and 13 Jbeta primers. Profiling relied on immunoSEQ multiplex PCR, and the TCRdb table lists in-frame clones only, not all of them. This table holds tens of thousands of clones, approximately 78% found once. Input material: PBMCs. The receptor set was obtained from a male donor in good health and CMV-seropositive.

Only one count was recorded for this clone. DNA for the CDR3: TGTGCCAGCAGCCAATCACCGGGAATGTTTGAAGCTTTCTTT. It specifies CASSQSPGMFEAFF. The rearrangement joins TRBV16 to TRBJ1-1, with D hard to call. CDR3 length: 14 residues. Trimming shortened V by 0 bases and J by 7 bases, and 12 bases separated the two germline ends. Per germline, CDR1 KGHSY and CDR2 FQNENV.

This chain links TRBV5-1 with TRBJ2-2, with 9 bases lining up with TRBD1. Germline V gene sequence: CDR1 SGHRS, CDR2 YFSETQ. CDR3 length: 15 amino acids. V lost 4 bases and J lost 6; bases outside the gene matches: 7. CDR3 DNA: TGCGCCAGCAGCCCCACAGGGGGCAGGGCCGGGGAGCTGTTTTTT. It codes for CASSPTGGRAGELFF.

This chain connects TRBV27 to TRBJ2-1; the match to TRBD1 covers 9 bases. CDR1 and CDR2 (germline): MNHEY, SMNVEV (reference sequence). The junction had 13 bases not matched to a gene; V was cut back by 4 bases and J by 0 bases. The CDR3 covers 19 residues. The CDR3 loop is CASSWKGQGFVSSYNEQFF. CDR3 sequence (DNA): TGTGCCAGCAGTTGGAAGGGACAGGGTTTCGTAAGCTCCTACAATGAGCAGTTCTTC.

This clone has more than one count but fewer than ten. J is TRBJ1-1 and V is TRBV6-5; D remains unclear. The germline V gene has CDR1 MNHEY and CDR2 SVGAGI. With 9 bases removed from V and 3 bases from J, the gap between germline ends came to 17 bases. This CDR3 has 14 amino acids. The CDR3 loop reads CASQPFFGDTEAFF. The CDR3 nucleotides are TGTGCCAGTCAACCATTCTTCGGGGACACTGAAGCTTTCTTT.

This clone was observed a single time. The V gene is TRBV28, the J gene TRBJ1-1, with 7 nucleotides matching TRBD1. The CDR3 has 14 residues. Losses at the gene ends were 2 bases for V and 6 bases for J; bases not matched to a gene: 6. The germline CDR1 and CDR2 sequences are MDHEN and SYDVKM. The CDR3 DNA sequence: TGTGCCAGCAGTTTAGGGACAGATAGGGCTGAAGCTTTCTTT. Its protein product is CASSLGTDRAEAFF.

The chain is built from TRBV27 and TRBJ1-5; 9 bases map to TRBD1. V shed 8 bases, J shed 1 base, and the junction held 12 bases outside the gene matches. The CDR3 is 17 amino acids. CDR1 is MNHEY and CDR2 is SMNVEV in the germline V gene (reference sequence). The CDR3 spells CASGTGTGQPSNQPQHF. The CDR3 DNA reads as TGTGCCAGCGGTACCGGGACAGGGCAACCCAGCAATCAGCCCCAGCATTTT.

The CDR3 nucleotides are TGCGCCAGCAGCTTGTATCTCGGGACCGGGGGTAATGAGCAGTTCTTC. It specifies CASSLYLGTGGNEQFF. The chain joins TRBV5-1 to TRBJ2-1; tentative D call: TRBD2 (6 bases). The CDR3 is 16 residues long. Trimming left V 1 base short and J 7 bases short, with 18 bases between. CDR1 is SGHRS and CDR2 is YFSETQ in the germline V gene.

The chain uses TRBV5-1 and TRBJ2-3; 12 nucleotides line up with TRBD1. The CDR3 contains 16 residues. V lost 5 bases and J lost 4; bases outside the gene matches: 8. CDR1 and CDR2 from the germline V gene are SGHRS and YFSETQ. The CDR3 loop reads CASSMGQGAFADTQYF. In DNA, the CDR3 is TGCGCCAGCAGTATGGGACAGGGGGCTTTTGCAGATACGCAGTATTTT.

This clone is judged medium-sized. The chain is built from TRBV4-2 and TRBJ2-7; TRBD2 matches 13 bases. The trim removed 5 bases at V and 4 bases at J, leaving 8 bases unmatched. Germline V gene data show CDR1 as LGHNA and CDR2 as YNFKEQ. The CDR3 totals 16 residues. The CDR3 nucleotides read TGTGCCAGCAGCGGGGGACTAGCGGGAAGAGTTTACGAGCAGTACTTC. As protein: CASSGGLAGRVYEQYF.

The chain combines TRBV2 with TRBJ1-1, with TRBD1 as a possible D gene (5 bases). The CDR3 runs to 16 residues. Trimming took off 7 bases at V and 7 bases at J, with 25 bases between the two ends. Germline V gene data show CDR1 as SNHLY and CDR2 as FYNNEI. The CDR3 loop reads CASKVYTGTGTIEAFF. CDR3 DNA sequence: TGTGCCAGCAAAGTCTATACCGGTACGGGGACTATTGAAGCTTTCTTT.

J is TRBJ1-5 and V is TRBV29-1, with D possibly being TRBD1 (6 bases). Germline CDR1 is SQVTM and CDR2 is ANQGSEA. Trimming stripped 1 base from V and 7 bases from J, with 23 bases between. The length of the CDR3 is 17 residues. As DNA, the CDR3 is TGCAGCGTTGAAGTCCCGGGACAATTAAGAGGGTCCCAGCCCCAGCATTTT. It yields the protein CSVEVPGQLRGSQPQHF.

The CDR3 coding sequence is TGTGCCAGTGAGGTCGGGTCGGCTAAGAGCAATCAGCCCCAGCATTTT. This codes for CASEVGSAKSNQPQHF. The chain employs TRBV19 and TRBJ1-5; D remains unclear. Trimming left V 8 bases short and J 1 base short, with 18 bases between. This CDR3 is built from 16 residues. CDR1 and CDR2 (germline): LNHDA, SQIVND (reference sequence).

This clone was seen a handful of times. The V and J genes are TRBV14 and TRBJ1-2, with TRBD1 matching 7 bases. The germline gives CDR1 SGHDN, CDR2 FVKESK. With V trimmed by 1 base and J by 4 bases, 9 bases remained unmatched. This CDR3 spans 16 amino acids. CDR3 residues: CASSQALYRGGYGYTF. The CDR3 nucleotides read TGTGCCAGCAGCCAAGCACTTTACAGGGGTGGCTATGGCTACACCTTC. Full variable domain (missing parts from reference TRBV14 and TRBJ1-2): EAGVTQFPSHSVIEKGQTVTLRCDPISGHDNLYWYRRVMGKEIKFLLHFVKESKQDESGMPNNRFLAERTGGTYSTLKVQPAELEDSGVYFCASSQALYRGGYGYTFGSGTRLTVV.

This clone was counted only a few times. The rearrangement joins TRBV28 to TRBJ1-1; D may be TRBD1 (5 bases). The CDR3 loop spans 14 amino acids. Between the trimmed V and J ends, which lost 2 bases and 2 bases, there was a span of 9 bases. Germline loops: CDR1 MDHEN, CDR2 SYDVKM. As DNA, the CDR3 is TGTGCCAGCAGTTTAGAACAGGCTAACACTGAAGCTTTCTTT. It encodes CASSLEQANTEAFF. Drawing the rest from reference TRBV28 and TRBJ1-1, the complete variable domain is DVKVTQSSRYLVKRTGEKVFLECVQDMDHENMFWYRQDPGLGLRLIYFSYDVKMKEKGDIPEGYSVSREKKERFSLILESASTNQTSMYLCASSLEQANTEAFFGQGTRLTVV.

The gene calls are TRBV15 and TRBJ1-2; 12 bases align to TRBD1. The J segment lost 4 bases and the V segment lost 5 bases, leaving 11 bases of the junction unmatched. Germline CDR1 LNHNV, CDR2 YYDKDF (reference sequence). The CDR3 covers 17 residues. The CDR3 region is CATSAPGWGQGAYGYTF. The CDR3 DNA reads as TGTGCCACCAGCGCTCCTGGGTGGGGACAGGGGGCCTATGGCTACACCTTC. The full variable domain, its missing parts supplied by reference TRBV15 and TRBJ1-2, is DAMVIQNPRYQVTQFGKPVTLSCSQTLNHNVMYWYQQKSSQAPKLLFHYYDKDFNNEADTPDNFQSRRPNTSFCFLDIRSPGLGDTAMYLCATSAPGWGQGAYGYTFGSGTRLTVV.

The V call is TRBV30, the J call TRBJ2-5; 13 nucleotides match TRBD2. In germline, CDR1 is GTSNPN, CDR2 SVGIG (reference sequence). V was clipped by 5 bases and J by 6 bases; unmatched bases: 6. The CDR3 runs 14 residues. DNA for the CDR3: TGTGCCTGGCAGACTAGCGGGGGGTTTAAGACCCAGTACTTC. This gives the protein CAWQTSGGFKTQYF.

The count of this clone is one. CDR3 coding DNA: TGTGCCAGCAGCGCGAGACTCTCTCCGAACTCTGGAAACACCATATATTTT. Protein product: CASSARLSPNSGNTIYF. The chain uses TRBV9 and TRBJ1-3; D gene uncertain. V was trimmed by 3 bases and J by 0 bases, leaving 16 bases between them. Germline values: CDR1 SGDLS, CDR2 YYNGEE. The CDR3 is 17 amino acids.

This chain connects TRBV19 to TRBJ2-2; possibly TRBD2 for D (7 bases). The CDR3 consists of 16 residues. Trimming removed 3 bases from V and 4 bases from J, with 15 bases in between. Germline V CDR1 and CDR2: LNHDA, SQIVND (reference sequence). Written as DNA, the CDR3 is TGTGCCAGTAGTATTATGGGGGGGGGCCGCACCGGGGAGCTGTTTTTT. It yields the protein CASSIMGGGRTGELFF.

The chain couples TRBV10-3 to TRBJ2-7; the match to TRBD1 covers 7 bases. The CDR3 contains 15 residues. The V and J ends lost 10 bases and 3 bases, in that order; junction bases with no gene match: 15. Looked up from germline, CDR1 is ENHRY and CDR2 is SYGVKD. The CDR3: CASRYQTGSGYEQYF. CDR3 DNA sequence: TGTGCCAGTCGGTACCAGACAGGGAGCGGCTACGAGCAGTACTTC.

The V and J genes are TRBV5-8 and TRBJ1-1; maybe TRBD1 (6 bases). This CDR3 has 15 amino acids. Germline CDR1 is SGHTS and CDR2 is YDEGEE. V lost 1 base and J lost 5, with 15 bases in between. CDR3 bases: TGTGCCAGCAGCTTGCGGGGGGCGCGGGGTACTGAAGCTTTCTTT. It is translated as CASSLRGARGTEAFF.

The chain joins TRBV5-4 to TRBJ2-7; 7 bases are shared with TRBD2. V shed 0 bases, J shed 6 bases, and the junction held 12 bases outside the gene matches. Germline values: CDR1 SGHNT, CDR2 YYREEE (reference sequence). This CDR3 is built from 16 residues. The chain's CDR3 is CASSLEVGGRQSEQYF. CDR3 bases: TGTGCCAGCAGCTTGGAGGTCGGGGGGAGACAATCCGAGCAGTACTTC.

The chain links TRBV27 to TRBJ2-7, with 9 bases matching TRBD1. V trimming: 10 bases; J trimming: 2 bases; junction bases outside the gene matches: 3. CDR1 MNHEY and CDR2 SMNVEV come from the germline V gene (reference sequence). The CDR3 spans 12 residues. This chain's CDR3 is CATRTGAYEQYF. CDR3 coding DNA: TGTGCCACAAGGACAGGGGCCTACGAGCAGTACTTC.

This chain uses TRBV6-6 with TRBJ1-1; possibly TRBD1 for D (6 bases). Per germline, CDR1 MNHNY and CDR2 SVGAGI (reference sequence). The CDR3 totals 15 residues. The V end lost 6 bases, the J end lost 3 bases, and 17 bases lay between the germline ends. In nucleotides, the CDR3 is TGTGCCAGCAGAACAAAACAGGGAGCGGACACTGAAGCTTTCTTT. Translated, it gives CASRTKQGADTEAFF.

The chain couples TRBV4-1 to TRBJ2-7; possibly TRBD2 for D (6 bases). The V end was cut by 0 bases, the J end by 0 bases, with 12 bases between. The CDR3 consists of 16 residues. Germline loops: CDR1 MGHRA, CDR2 YSYEKL. The CDR3 sequence is CASSQDTREGSYEQYF. The CDR3 nucleotides read TGCGCCAGCAGCCAAGATACGCGGGAAGGCTCCTACGAGCAGTACTTC.

The sample holds one count of this clone. The chain links TRBV18 to TRBJ2-1; TRBD2 aligns across 8 bases. CDR1 KGHSH and CDR2 LQKENI come from the germline V gene. This CDR3 contains 15 residues. The junction had 7 bases not matched to a gene; V was cut back by 1 base and J by 8 bases. The CDR3, as DNA: TGTGCCAGCTCACCACAGGGACTAGGGAGTCATGAGCAGTTCTTC. Its translation: CASSPQGLGSHEQFF.

The rearrangement joins TRBV19 to TRBJ2-7; D is possibly TRBD1 (6 bases). The germline V gene encodes CDR1 LNHDA and CDR2 SQIVND (reference sequence). The CDR3 length is 14 residues. Between the trimmed V and J ends, which lost 7 bases and 4 bases, there was a span of 17 bases. The chain's CDR3 is CASMGRGGTYEQYF. CDR3 DNA: TGTGCCAGTATGGGGAGAGGTGGGACATACGAGCAGTACTTC. Complete variable domain (other parts from reference TRBV19 and TRBJ2-7): DGGITQSPKYLFRKEGQNVTLSCEQNLNHDAMYWYRQDPGQGLRLIYYSQIVNDFQKGDIAEGYSVSREKKESFPLTVTSAQKNPTAFYLCASMGRGGTYEQYFGPGTRLTVT.